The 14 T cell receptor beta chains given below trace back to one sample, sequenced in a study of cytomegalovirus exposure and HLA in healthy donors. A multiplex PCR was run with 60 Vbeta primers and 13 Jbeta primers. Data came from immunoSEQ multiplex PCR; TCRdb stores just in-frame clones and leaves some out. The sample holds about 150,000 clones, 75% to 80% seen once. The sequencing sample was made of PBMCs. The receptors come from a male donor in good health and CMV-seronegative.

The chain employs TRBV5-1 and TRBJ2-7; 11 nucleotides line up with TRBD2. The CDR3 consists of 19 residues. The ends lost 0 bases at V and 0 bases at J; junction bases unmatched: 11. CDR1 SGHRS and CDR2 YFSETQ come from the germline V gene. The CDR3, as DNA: TGCGCCAGCAGCTTGGTGACTAGCGGGACGGGGGGAAGCTCCTACGAGCAGTACTTC. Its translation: CASSLVTSGTGGSSYEQYF.

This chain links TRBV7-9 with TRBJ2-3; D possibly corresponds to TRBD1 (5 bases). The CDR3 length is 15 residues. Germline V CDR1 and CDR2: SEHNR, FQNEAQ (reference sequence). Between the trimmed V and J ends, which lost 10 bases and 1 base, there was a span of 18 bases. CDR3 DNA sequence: TGTGCCACCCATCGACAGCAATGGGGCACAGATACGCAGTATTTT. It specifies CATHRQQWGTDTQYF.

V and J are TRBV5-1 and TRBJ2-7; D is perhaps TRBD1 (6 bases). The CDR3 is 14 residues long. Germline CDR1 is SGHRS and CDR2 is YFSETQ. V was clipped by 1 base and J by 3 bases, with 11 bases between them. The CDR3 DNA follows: TGCGCCAGCAGCTTGATGGACAGAGACTACGAGCAGTACTTC. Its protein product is CASSLMDRDYEQYF.

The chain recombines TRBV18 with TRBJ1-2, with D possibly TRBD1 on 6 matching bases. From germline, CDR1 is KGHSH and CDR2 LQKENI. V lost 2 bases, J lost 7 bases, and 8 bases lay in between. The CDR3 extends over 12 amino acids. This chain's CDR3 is CASSPSGAGYTF. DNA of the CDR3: TGTGCCAGCTCACCATCAGGGGCTGGCTACACCTTC. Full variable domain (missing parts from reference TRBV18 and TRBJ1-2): NAGVMQNPRHLVRRRGQEARLRCSPMKGHSHVYWYRQLPEEGLKFMVYLQKENIIDESGMPKERFSAEFPKEGPSILRIQQVVRGDSAAYFCASSPSGAGYTFGSGTRLTVV.

CDR3 coding DNA: TGTGCCAGTAGTATGGGCAGGGGATTGGGAAACACCATATATTTT. Its protein product is CASSMGRGLGNTIYF. The chain links TRBV19 to TRBJ1-3; D might be TRBD1 (6 bases). V lost 3 bases, J lost 4 bases, and 13 bases lay in between. The CDR3 length is 15 residues. The germline CDR1 and CDR2 sequences are LNHDA and SQIVND (reference sequence). The full variable domain, with the rest looked up from reference TRBV19 and TRBJ1-3, is DGGITQSPKYLFRKEGQNVTLSCEQNLNHDAMYWYRQDPGQGLRLIYYSQIVNDFQKGDIAEGYSVSREKKESFPLTVTSAQKNPTAFYLCASSMGRGLGNTIYFGEGSWLTVV.

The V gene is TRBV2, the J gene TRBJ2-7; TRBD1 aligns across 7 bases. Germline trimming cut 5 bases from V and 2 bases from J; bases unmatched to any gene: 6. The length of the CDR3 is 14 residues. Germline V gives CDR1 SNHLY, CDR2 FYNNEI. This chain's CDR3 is CASSINRGPYEQYF. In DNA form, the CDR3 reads TGTGCCAGCAGTATAAACAGGGGCCCCTACGAGCAGTACTTC.

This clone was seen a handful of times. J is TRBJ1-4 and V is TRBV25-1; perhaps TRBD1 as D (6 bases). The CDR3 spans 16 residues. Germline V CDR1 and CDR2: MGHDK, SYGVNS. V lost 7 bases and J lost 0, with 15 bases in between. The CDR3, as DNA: TGTGCCAGCATTTCGGGCAGGGGCACAACTAATGAAAAACTGTTTTTT. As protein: CASISGRGTTNEKLFF.

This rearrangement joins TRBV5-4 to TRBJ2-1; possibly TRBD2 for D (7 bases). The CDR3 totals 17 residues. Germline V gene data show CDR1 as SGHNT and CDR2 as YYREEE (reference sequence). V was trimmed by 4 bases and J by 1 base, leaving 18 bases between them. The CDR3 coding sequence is TGTGCCAGCAGCGGGGGGGGCGGGGGCTCTTCCTACAATGAGCAGTTCTTC. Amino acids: CASSGGGGGSSYNEQFF.

The CDR3 is CASSLGQGGSDTQYF. The CDR3 DNA is TGTGCCAGCAGCCTCGGACAGGGAGGTTCAGATACGCAGTATTTT. V and J are TRBV7-2 and TRBJ2-3, with 8 nucleotides matching TRBD1. This CDR3 region has 15 residues. CDR1 and CDR2 (germline): SGHTA, FQGNSA. V lost 5 bases and J lost 4; bases outside the gene matches: 8.

The CDR3: CASSKQGVHGYTF. The DNA of the CDR3 is TGTGCCAGCAGTAAACAGGGGGTCCATGGCTACACCTTC. The chain has TRBV7-9 and TRBJ1-2; 8 bases agree with TRBD1. The CDR3 is made up of 13 amino acids. From germline, CDR1 is SEHNR and CDR2 FQNEAQ (reference sequence). V lost 6 bases, J lost 6 bases, and 6 bases stayed unmatched.

This CDR3 reads CASRKDRGDYNEQFF. As DNA, the CDR3 is TGTGCCAGCAGGAAGGACAGGGGGGACTACAATGAGCAGTTCTTC. The chain carries TRBV27 and TRBJ2-1, with 10 positions matching TRBD1. The CDR3 is 15 residues long. Trimming took 6 bases from V and 3 from J; bases not matched to a gene: 5. Germline CDR1 reads MNHEY; CDR2 reads SMNVEV (reference sequence).

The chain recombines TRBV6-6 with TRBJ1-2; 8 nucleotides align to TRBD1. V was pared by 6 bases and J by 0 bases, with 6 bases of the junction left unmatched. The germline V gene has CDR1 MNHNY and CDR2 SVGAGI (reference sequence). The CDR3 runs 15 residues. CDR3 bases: TGTGCCAGCAGCGACGTGGACAGGGCTAACTATGGCTACACCTTC. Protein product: CASSDVDRANYGYTF.

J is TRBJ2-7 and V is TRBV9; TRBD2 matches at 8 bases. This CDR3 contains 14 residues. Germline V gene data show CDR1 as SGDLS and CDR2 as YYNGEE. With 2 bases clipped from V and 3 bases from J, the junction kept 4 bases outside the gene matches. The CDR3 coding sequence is TGTGCCAGCAGCGTGGGCGGGGGGATCTACGAGCAGTACTTC. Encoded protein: CASSVGGGIYEQYF.

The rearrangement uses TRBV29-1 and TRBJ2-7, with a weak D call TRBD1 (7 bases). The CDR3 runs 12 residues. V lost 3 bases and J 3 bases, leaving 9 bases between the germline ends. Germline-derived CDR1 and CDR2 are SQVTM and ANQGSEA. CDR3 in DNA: TGCAGCGTTGATCAGGGGGGCTACGAGCAGTACTTC. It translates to CSVDQGGYEQYF.